This T cell receptor beta chain came from a study of CD8 T cells in ankylosing spondylitis. CDR3 size: 14 residues. Germline V gene data show CDR1 as DFQATT and CDR2 as SNEGSKA (reference sequence). Trimming at V came to 2 bases and at J to 2 bases, leaving 4 bases not matched to a gene. In making TCR beta libraries, quantitative 5'-RACE with molecular barcodes was used. TCRdb called the 5' RACE reads again in MiXCR, with one record for every CDR3 protein. The sample lists 240,000 or so distinct CDR3 sequences; roughly 10% were seen once. This clonotype was detected ten times or more. This sequence originates from a male donor with ankylosing spondylitis or in good health (not recorded which). Material: blood, either unsorted or a sorted T cell fraction (not recorded which). The chain carries TRBV20-1 and TRBJ1-1, with 8 bases lining up with TRBD1. CDR3 DNA: TGCAGTGCTAGAAGGACAGGGATAAACACTGAAGCTTTCTTT. This gives the protein CSARRTGINTEAFF.